This is a list of T cell receptor beta chains from one sample in a study of blood T cell repertoires in COVID-19. TCRdb keeps only in-frame clones here, not all; method: immunoSEQ multiplex PCR. The table has 45,000 or so clones, roughly 89% seen once; the top ten hold 3.5% to 5%. The sequenced sample consisted of peripheral blood. The receptors come from a man aged 35-49 years with COVID-19, enrolled during active disease. Each CDR3 is given with its conserved first and last residue. A D gene is named only where the DNA matches it firmly.

j_call: TRBJ2-6; v_call: TRBV6-5; d_call: -; cdr3_aa: CASSRQISGANVLTF; cdr3_nt: TGTGCCAGCAGTAGACAGATCTCTGGGGCCAACGTCCTGACTTTC
j_call: TRBJ2-5; v_call: TRBV3-1/TRBV3-2; d_call: TRBD2; cdr3_aa: CASSRTSGRQETQYF; cdr3_nt: TGTGCCAGCAGCCGGACTAGCGGAAGACAAGAGACCCAGTACTTC
j_call: TRBJ2-1; v_call: TRBV7-6; d_call: TRBD2; cdr3_aa: CASSSPSGSSYNEQFF; cdr3_nt: TGTGCCAGCAGCTCGCCTAGCGGGAGCTCCTACAATGAGCAGTTCTTC
j_call: TRBJ2-7; v_call: TRBV4-2; d_call: -; cdr3_aa: CASSDPLGAVHPEQYF; cdr3_nt: TGTGCCAGCAGCGACCCACTGGGAGCCGTACACCCCGAGCAGTACTTC
j_call: TRBJ2-1; v_call: TRBV6-1; d_call: TRBD1; cdr3_aa: CASSEGTGRFYNEQFF; cdr3_nt: TGTGCCAGCAGTGAGGGGACAGGGAGGTTCTACAATGAGCAGTTCTTC
j_call: TRBJ2-2; v_call: TRBV14; d_call: -; cdr3_aa: CASSRTEDYTGELFF; cdr3_nt: TGTGCCAGCAGCCGGACAGAGGATTACACCGGGGAGCTGTTTTTT
j_call: TRBJ2-3; v_call: TRBV27; d_call: TRBD2; cdr3_aa: CASSSASGRADTQYF; cdr3_nt: TGTGCCAGCAGTTCGGCTAGCGGGAGGGCAGATACGCAGTATTTT
j_call: TRBJ1-2; v_call: TRBV12-3/TRBV12-4; d_call: -; cdr3_aa: CASSSLYGYTF; cdr3_nt: TGTGCCAGCAGTTCCCTCTATGGCTACACCTTC
j_call: TRBJ2-3; v_call: TRBV7-6; d_call: TRBD2; cdr3_aa: CASSPQPPRGGQGSHTQYF; cdr3_nt: TGTGCCAGCAGCCCACAGCCCCCCCGCGGGGGTCAGGGTTCACATACGCAGTATTTT
j_call: TRBJ2-7; v_call: TRBV7-8; d_call: TRBD2; cdr3_aa: CASSPSGGSSYEQYF; cdr3_nt: TGTGCCAGCAGCCCCTCGGGCGGGAGCTCCTACGAGCAGTACTTC
j_call: TRBJ1-1; v_call: TRBV6-5; d_call: TRBD1; cdr3_aa: CASSYSQGARTEAFF; cdr3_nt: TGTGCCAGCAGTTACTCCCAGGGGGCAAGAACTGAAGCTTTCTTT
j_call: TRBJ2-3; v_call: TRBV2; d_call: TRBD1; cdr3_aa: CASADRGYTDTQYF; cdr3_nt: TGTGCCAGCGCGGACAGGGGGTACACAGATACGCAGTATTTT
j_call: TRBJ2-5; v_call: TRBV12-3/TRBV12-4; d_call: TRBD1; cdr3_aa: CASSRGTEETQYF; cdr3_nt: TGTGCCAGCAGTAGAGGGACAGAAGAGACCCAGTACTTC
j_call: TRBJ2-1; v_call: TRBV6-1; d_call: -; cdr3_aa: CASSERGGEQFF; cdr3_nt: TGTGCCAGCAGTGAAAGGGGTGGTGAGCAGTTCTTC
j_call: TRBJ1-1; v_call: TRBV11-3; d_call: -; cdr3_aa: CASSLVGGPNTEAFF; cdr3_nt: TGTGCCAGCAGCTTAGTCGGAGGGCCGAACACTGAAGCTTTCTTT
j_call: TRBJ2-3; v_call: TRBV4-2; d_call: TRBD2; cdr3_aa: CASSQVSGGGNTQYF; cdr3_nt: TGTGCCAGCAGCCAAGTTAGCGGGGGGGGTAATACGCAGTATTTT